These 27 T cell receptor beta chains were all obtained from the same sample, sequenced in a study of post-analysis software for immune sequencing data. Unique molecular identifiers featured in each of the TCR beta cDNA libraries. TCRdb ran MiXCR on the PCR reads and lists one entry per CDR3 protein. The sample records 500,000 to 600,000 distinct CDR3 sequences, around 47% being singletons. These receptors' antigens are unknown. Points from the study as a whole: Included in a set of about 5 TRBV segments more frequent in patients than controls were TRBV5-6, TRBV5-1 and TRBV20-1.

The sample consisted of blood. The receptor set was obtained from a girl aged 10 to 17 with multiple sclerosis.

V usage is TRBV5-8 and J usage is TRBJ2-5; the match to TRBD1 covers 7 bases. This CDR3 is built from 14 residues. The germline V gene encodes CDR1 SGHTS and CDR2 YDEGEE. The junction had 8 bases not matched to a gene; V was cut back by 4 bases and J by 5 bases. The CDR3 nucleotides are TGTGCCAGCAGCAATCAACAGGGGTGGGAGACCCAGTACTTC. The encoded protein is CASSNQQGWETQYF.

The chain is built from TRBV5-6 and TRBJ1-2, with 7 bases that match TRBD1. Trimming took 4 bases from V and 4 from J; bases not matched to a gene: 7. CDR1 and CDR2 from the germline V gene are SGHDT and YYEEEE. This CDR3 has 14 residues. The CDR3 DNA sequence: TGTGCCAGCAGCACCCGACAGGGACCCTATGGCTACACCTTC. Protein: CASSTRQGPYGYTF. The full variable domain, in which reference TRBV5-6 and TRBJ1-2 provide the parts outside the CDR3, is DAGVTQSPTHLIKTRGQQVTLRCSPKSGHDTVSWYQQALGQGPQFIFQYYEEEERQRGNFPDRFSGHQFPNYSSELNVNALLLGDSALYLCASSTRQGPYGYTFGSGTRLTVV.

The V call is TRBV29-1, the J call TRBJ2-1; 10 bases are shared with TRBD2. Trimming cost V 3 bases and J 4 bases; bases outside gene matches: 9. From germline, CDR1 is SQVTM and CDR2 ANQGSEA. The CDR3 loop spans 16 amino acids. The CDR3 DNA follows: TGCAGCGTTGACCGGACTAGCGGACCCCGTTACAATGAGCAGTTCTTC. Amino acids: CSVDRTSGPRYNEQFF.

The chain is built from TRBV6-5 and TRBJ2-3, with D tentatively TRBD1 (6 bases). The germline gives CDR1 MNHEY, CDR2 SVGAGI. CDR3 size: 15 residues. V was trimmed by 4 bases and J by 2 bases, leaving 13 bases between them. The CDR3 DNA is TGTGCCAGCAGTTCGGGCAGGGGCCTCACAGATACGCAGTATTTT. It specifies CASSSGRGLTDTQYF.

CDR3 sequence reads: CASSVRASGRSTDTQYF. The CDR3 DNA reads as TGTGCCAGCAGCGTACGAGCTAGCGGGCGGAGCACAGATACGCAGTATTTT. The chain has TRBV9 and TRBJ2-3; TRBD2 agrees at 8 bases. Trimming cost V 1 base and J 0 bases; bases outside gene matches: 7. CDR1 is SGDLS, CDR2 YYNGEE, per germline. CDR3 length: 17 amino acids.

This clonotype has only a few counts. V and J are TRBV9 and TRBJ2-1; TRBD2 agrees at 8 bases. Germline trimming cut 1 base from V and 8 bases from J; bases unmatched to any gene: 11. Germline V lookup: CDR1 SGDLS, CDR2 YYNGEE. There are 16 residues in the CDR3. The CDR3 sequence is CASSVMRLAFGDEQFF. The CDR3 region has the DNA TGTGCCAGCAGCGTAATGAGACTAGCGTTTGGAGATGAGCAGTTCTTC.

The CDR3 coding sequence is TGCAGTGCGCGAGCGGGCTCACAAGGGGAGCAGTACTTC. Amino acid sequence: CSARAGSQGEQYF. The chain combines TRBV20-1 with TRBJ2-7; tentatively, D is TRBD2 (6 bases). Germline lookup yields CDR1 DFQATT and CDR2 SNEGSKA (reference sequence). V was cut by 6 bases and J by 7 bases, with 19 bases left in between. CDR3 length: 13 amino acids.

CDR3 coding DNA: TGTGCCAGCAGTTTATCCCTCCCCAATGAGCAGTTCTTC. Translation: CASSLSLPNEQFF. The gene calls are TRBV12-3 or TRBV12-4 and TRBJ2-1; no definite D call. V dropped 2 bases and J dropped 6 bases, with 8 bases sitting between them. The CDR3 sequence is 13 residues long.

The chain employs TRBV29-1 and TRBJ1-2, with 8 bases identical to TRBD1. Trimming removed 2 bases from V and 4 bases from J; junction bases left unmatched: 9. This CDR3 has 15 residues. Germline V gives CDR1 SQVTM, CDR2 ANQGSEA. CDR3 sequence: CSVESGQGAFYGYTF. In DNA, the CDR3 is TGCAGCGTTGAATCGGGGCAGGGGGCATTCTATGGCTACACCTTC. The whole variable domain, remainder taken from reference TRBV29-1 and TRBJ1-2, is SAVISQKPSRDICQRGTSLTIQCQVDSQVTMMFWYRQQPGQSLTLIATANQGSEATYESGFVIDKFPISRPNLTFSTLTVSNMSPEDSSIYLCSVESGQGAFYGYTFGSGTRLTVV.

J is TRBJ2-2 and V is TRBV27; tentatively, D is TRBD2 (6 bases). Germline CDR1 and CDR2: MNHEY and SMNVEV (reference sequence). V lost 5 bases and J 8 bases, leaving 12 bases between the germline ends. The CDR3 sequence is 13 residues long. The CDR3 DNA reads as TGTGCCAGCAGTGGACTACAACCAGGGGAGCTGTTTTTT. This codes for CASSGLQPGELFF.

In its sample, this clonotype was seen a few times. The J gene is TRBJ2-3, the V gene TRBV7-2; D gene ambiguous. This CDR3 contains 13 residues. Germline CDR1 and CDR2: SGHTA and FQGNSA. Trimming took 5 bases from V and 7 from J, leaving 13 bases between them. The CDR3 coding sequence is TGTGCCAGCAGCCCAGGCCCTTCGAATACGCAGTATTTT. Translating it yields CASSPGPSNTQYF.

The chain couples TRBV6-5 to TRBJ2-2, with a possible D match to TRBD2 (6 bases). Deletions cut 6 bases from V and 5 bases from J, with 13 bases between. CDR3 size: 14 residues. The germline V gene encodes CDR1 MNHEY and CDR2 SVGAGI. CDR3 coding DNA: TGTGCCAGCAGCGGGAGTGGGGGGACCGGGGAGCTGTTTTTT. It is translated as CASSGSGGTGELFF.

The CDR3 loop reads CASMVGPNTGELFF. The CDR3 nucleotides read TGTGCCAGCATGGTGGGACCGAACACCGGGGAGCTGTTTTTT. The chain links TRBV2 to TRBJ2-2; D is possibly TRBD1 or TRBD2 (5 bases each). The V gene lost 7 bases and the J gene lost 0 bases, with 9 bases spanning the gap. CDR3 length equals 14 residues. Germline V gives CDR1 SNHLY, CDR2 FYNNEI. Filled out from reference TRBV2 and TRBJ2-2, the complete variable domain reads EPEVTQTPSHQVTQMGQEVILRCVPISNHLYFYWYRQILGQKVEFLVSFYNNEISEKSEIFDDQFSVERPDGSNFTLKIRSTKLEDSAMYFCASMVGPNTGELFFGEGSRLTVL.

CDR3 residues: CATSDGPSSGANVLTF. CDR3 coding DNA: TGTGCCACCAGTGACGGTCCCAGCTCGGGGGCCAACGTCCTGACTTTC. This chain uses TRBV24-1 with TRBJ2-6; D is unclear. V dropped 4 bases and J dropped 4 bases, with 13 bases sitting between them. This CDR3 is built from 16 residues. Germline assignment: CDR1 KGHDR and CDR2 SFDVKD.

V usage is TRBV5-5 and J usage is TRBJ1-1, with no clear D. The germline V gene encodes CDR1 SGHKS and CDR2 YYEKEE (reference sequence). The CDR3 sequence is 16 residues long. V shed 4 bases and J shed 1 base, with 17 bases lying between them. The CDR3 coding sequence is TGTGCCAGCAGCCTTCAAGGCCGCTGGAGGAACACTGAAGCTTTCTTT. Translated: CASSLQGRWRNTEAFF.

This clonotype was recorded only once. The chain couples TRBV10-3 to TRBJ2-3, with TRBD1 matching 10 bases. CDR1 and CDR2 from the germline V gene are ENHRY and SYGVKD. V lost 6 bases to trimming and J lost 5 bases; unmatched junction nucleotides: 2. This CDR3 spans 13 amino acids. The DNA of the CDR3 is TGTGCCATCAGGGGGACAGGGGTAGATACGCAGTATTTT. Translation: CAIRGTGVDTQYF.

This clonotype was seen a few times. As DNA, the CDR3 is TGCAGTACGACGCAGGGGCTGAACACTGAAGCTTTCTTT. Translating gives CSTTQGLNTEAFF. V usage is TRBV20-1 and J usage is TRBJ1-1; perhaps TRBD1 as D (6 bases). The V gene lost 8 bases and the J gene lost 0 bases, with 13 bases spanning the gap. CDR1 is DFQATT, CDR2 SNEGSKA, per germline (reference sequence). This CDR3 has 13 amino acids.

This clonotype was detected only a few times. In nucleotides, the CDR3 is TGTGCCAGCAGCCGTGACACCAGAGAGACCCAGTACTTC. Its translation is CASSRDTRETQYF. V gene TRBV7-8 combines with J gene TRBJ2-5; no clear D gene. Germline CDR1 reads SGHVS; CDR2 reads FQNEAQ. The CDR3 loop spans 13 amino acids. Trimming stripped 5 bases from V and 4 bases from J, with 11 bases between.

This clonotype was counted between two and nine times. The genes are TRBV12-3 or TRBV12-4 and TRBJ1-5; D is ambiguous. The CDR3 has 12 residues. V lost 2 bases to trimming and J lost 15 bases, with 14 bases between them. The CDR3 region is CASSLSPAALHF. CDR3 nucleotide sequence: TGTGCCAGCAGTTTATCACCCGCAGCCCTGCATTTT.

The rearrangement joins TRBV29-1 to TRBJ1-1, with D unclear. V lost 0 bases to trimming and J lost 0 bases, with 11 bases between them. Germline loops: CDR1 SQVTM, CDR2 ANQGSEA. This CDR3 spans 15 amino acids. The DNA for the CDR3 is TGCAGCGTTGAAGACCCCAGACACATGAACACTGAAGCTTTCTTT. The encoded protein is CSVEDPRHMNTEAFF. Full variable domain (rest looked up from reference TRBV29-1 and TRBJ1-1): SAVISQKPSRDICQRGTSLTIQCQVDSQVTMMFWYRQQPGQSLTLIATANQGSEATYESGFVIDKFPISRPNLTFSTLTVSNMSPEDSSIYLCSVEDPRHMNTEAFFGQGTRLTVV.

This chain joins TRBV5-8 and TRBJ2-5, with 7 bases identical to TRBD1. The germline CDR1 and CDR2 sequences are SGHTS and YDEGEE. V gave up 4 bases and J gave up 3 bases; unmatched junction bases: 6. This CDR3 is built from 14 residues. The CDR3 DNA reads TGTGCCAGCAGCCCTCACAGGGGAGAAGAGACCCAGTACTTC. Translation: CASSPHRGEETQYF.

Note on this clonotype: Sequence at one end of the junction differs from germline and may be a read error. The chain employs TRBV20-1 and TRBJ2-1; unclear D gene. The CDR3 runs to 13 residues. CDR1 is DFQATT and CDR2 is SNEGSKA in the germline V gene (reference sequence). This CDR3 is CSAGTPTYNEQFF. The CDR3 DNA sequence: TGCAGTGCGGGTACTCCCACCTACAACGAGCAGTTCTTC.

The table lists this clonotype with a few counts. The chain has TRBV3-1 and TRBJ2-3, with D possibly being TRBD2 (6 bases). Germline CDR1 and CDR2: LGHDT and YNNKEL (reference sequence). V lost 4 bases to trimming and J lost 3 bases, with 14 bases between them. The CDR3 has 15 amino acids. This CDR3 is CASSPGGLYTDTQYF. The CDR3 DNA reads TGTGCCAGCAGCCCCGGGGGACTTTATACAGATACGCAGTATTTT.

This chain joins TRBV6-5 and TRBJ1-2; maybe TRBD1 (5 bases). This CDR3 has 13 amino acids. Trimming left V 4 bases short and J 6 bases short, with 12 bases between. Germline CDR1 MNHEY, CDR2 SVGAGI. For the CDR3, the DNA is TGTGCCAGCAGTTCAAACTTGGGGGATGGCTACACCTTC. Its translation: CASSSNLGDGYTF.

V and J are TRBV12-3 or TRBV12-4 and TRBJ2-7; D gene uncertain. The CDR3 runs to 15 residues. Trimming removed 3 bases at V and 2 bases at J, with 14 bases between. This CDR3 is CASSFPAALPYEQYF. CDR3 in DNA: TGTGCCAGCAGTTTCCCGGCAGCATTACCCTACGAGCAGTACTTC.

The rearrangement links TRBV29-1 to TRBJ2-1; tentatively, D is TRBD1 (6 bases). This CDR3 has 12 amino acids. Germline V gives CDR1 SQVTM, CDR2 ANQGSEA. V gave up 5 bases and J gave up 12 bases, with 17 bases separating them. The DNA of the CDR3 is TGCAGCGTTACGTCCGACAGGATATGGCAGTTCTTC. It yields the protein CSVTSDRIWQFF.

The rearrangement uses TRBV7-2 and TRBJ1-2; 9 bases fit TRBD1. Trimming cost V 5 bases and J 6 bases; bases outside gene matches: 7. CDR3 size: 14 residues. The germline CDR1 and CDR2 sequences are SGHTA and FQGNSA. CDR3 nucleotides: TGTGCCAGCAGCCCCGGACAGGGGTTGGATGGCTACACCTTC. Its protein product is CASSPGQGLDGYTF.